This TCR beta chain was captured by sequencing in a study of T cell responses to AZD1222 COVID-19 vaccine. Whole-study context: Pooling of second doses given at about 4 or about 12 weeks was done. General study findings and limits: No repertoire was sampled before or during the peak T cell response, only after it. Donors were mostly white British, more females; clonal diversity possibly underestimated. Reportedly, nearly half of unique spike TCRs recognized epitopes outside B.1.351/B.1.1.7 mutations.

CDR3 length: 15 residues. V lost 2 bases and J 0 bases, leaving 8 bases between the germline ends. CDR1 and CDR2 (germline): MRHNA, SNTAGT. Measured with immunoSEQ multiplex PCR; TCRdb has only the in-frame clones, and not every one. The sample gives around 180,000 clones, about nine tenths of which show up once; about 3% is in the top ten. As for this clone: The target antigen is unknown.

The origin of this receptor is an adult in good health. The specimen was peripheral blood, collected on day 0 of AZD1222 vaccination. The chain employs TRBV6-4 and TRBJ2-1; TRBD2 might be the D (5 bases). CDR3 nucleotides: TGTGCCAGCAGTGACGGTAGCGCCTCCTACAATGAGCAGTTCTTC. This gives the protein CASSDGSASYNEQFF.